This T cell receptor (beta chain) appears in the sequencing data of a study of OX40 agonist ivuxolimab in advanced cancers. The study's findings and limits: Dose levels from 0.1 to 3.0 mg/kg saw CD4+ and CD8+ blood T cells expand clonally by week 6. Low normalized T-cell clonal expansion was also seen in some nonresponders. The study found among the lowest clonal expansion in partial responders at 0.1-3.0 mg/kg.

Generated by immunoSEQ multiplex PCR, the TCRdb table keeps only in-frame clones and is missing some. The sample lists about 45,000 clones, 75% to 85% seen once, with roughly 2.2% in the top ten. Germline V gene sequence: CDR1 SGHTA, CDR2 FQGTGA. The ends were cut back, 4 bases at V and 7 bases at J, with 14 bases in the middle. There are 14 residues in the CDR3. Concerning this clone: What it binds is not known.

The receptor's source is an adult with an advanced solid tumor such as melanoma, head and neck, liver or kidney cancer. The V call is TRBV7-3, the J call TRBJ2-1; perhaps TRBD2 as D (6 bases). The sample was CD4+ or CD8+ T cells sorted from blood, taken in a trial of the OX40 agonist ivuxolimab. This CDR3 reads CASSSPRDANEQFF. The CDR3 DNA reads TGTGCCAGCAGCTCACCGCGGGACGCTAATGAGCAGTTCTTC.